The 28 T cell receptor beta chains listed next were all sequenced from one sample in a study of CD8 T cells in ankylosing spondylitis. TCRdb redid the calling of the 5' RACE reads with MiXCR, one entry per CDR3 protein. Among 250,000 or so distinct CDR3 sequences listed, about a sixth were seen once. The sequencing sample was made of blood, either unsorted or a sorted T cell fraction (not recorded which). The receptors shown here come from a male donor with ankylosing spondylitis or in good health (not recorded which).

This clonotype was counted ten times or more. The chain uses TRBV2 and TRBJ2-5; possibly TRBD1 or TRBD2 for D (5 bases each). In germline, CDR1 is SNHLY, CDR2 FYNNEI. CDR3 length equals 19 residues. Deletions cut 3 bases from V and 1 base from J, with 24 bases between. Written as DNA, the CDR3 is TGTGCCAGCAGTGATAGTCGTGGGACCCCGGGGCAGCTCCAAGAGACCCAGTACTTC. Amino acids: CASSDSRGTPGQLQETQYF.

There are a few counts of this clonotype. The chain links TRBV4-2 to TRBJ2-1, with D possibly TRBD1 on 5 matching bases. Trimming left V 0 bases short and J 3 bases short, with 15 bases between. Looked up from germline, CDR1 is LGHNA and CDR2 is YNFKEQ. The CDR3 is 17 residues long. The CDR3 is CASSQDEGVGVYNEQFF. Written as DNA, the CDR3 is TGTGCCAGCAGCCAAGACGAAGGGGTTGGGGTCTACAATGAGCAGTTCTTC.

This chain links TRBV6-1 with TRBJ2-1; D tentatively reads TRBD1 or TRBD2 (5 bases each). CDR1 and CDR2 (germline): MNHNS, SASEGT. The CDR3 is 14 residues long. V was shortened by 6 bases and J by 5 bases, with 14 bases between the two germline ends. The CDR3 loop is CASSLGTNNNEQFF. In DNA form, the CDR3 reads TGTGCCAGCAGCCTGGGGACCAATAACAATGAGCAGTTCTTC.

V gene TRBV13 combines with J gene TRBJ2-7, with D uncertain. Per germline, CDR1 PRHDT and CDR2 FYEKMQ (reference sequence). The V end lost 7 bases, the J end lost 5 bases, and 3 bases lay between the germline ends. This CDR3 is 9 amino acids long. In nucleotides, the CDR3 is TGTGCCAGCACAGACGAGCAGTACTTC. This codes for CASTDEQYF.

The chain carries TRBV12-3 or TRBV12-4 and TRBJ2-2; TRBD2 matches at 12 bases. The junction had 7 bases not matched to a gene; V was cut back by 2 bases and J by 6 bases. The CDR3 spans 17 residues. The CDR3 DNA sequence: TGTGCCAGCAGTTTAAGACTAGCGGGAGACGTTTCCGGGGAGCTGTTTTTT. This gives the protein CASSLRLAGDVSGELFF.

This chain links TRBV9 with TRBJ1-4; perhaps TRBD1 as D (6 bases). CDR3 length equals 19 residues. The germline V and J ends were trimmed by 4 bases and 0 bases, with 22 bases remaining between them. Germline V gene sequence: CDR1 SGDLS, CDR2 YYNGEE. The CDR3 coding sequence is TGTGCCAGCAGCACCCAACTAGGGGACAAGGGTTCAACTAATGAAAAACTGTTTTTT. Encoded protein: CASSTQLGDKGSTNEKLFF. Full variable domain (remainder filled in from reference TRBV9 and TRBJ1-4): DSGVTQTPKHLITATGQRVTLRCSPRSGDLSVYWYQQSLDQGLQFLIQYYNGEERAKGNILERFSAQQFPDLHSELNLSSLELGDSALYFCASSTQLGDKGSTNEKLFFGSGTQLSVL.

In its sample, this clonotype was seen a few times. The CDR3 loop is CATSRDHGSQETQYF. The CDR3 region has the DNA TGTGCCACCAGCAGAGATCACGGGAGCCAAGAGACCCAGTACTTC. V usage is TRBV15 and J usage is TRBJ2-5; tentatively, D is TRBD2 (6 bases). Trimming stripped 0 bases from V and 1 base from J, with 9 bases between. The CDR3 spans 15 residues. Germline CDR1 and CDR2: LNHNV and YYDKDF (reference sequence).

This clonotype occurred many times. This sequence joins TRBV12-3 or TRBV12-4 and TRBJ2-1; D is ambiguous. The CDR3 consists of 11 residues. V gave up 6 bases and J gave up 8 bases, with 8 bases separating them. As DNA, the CDR3 is TGTGCCAGCAGCTCACACGATGAGCAGTTCTTC. It yields the protein CASSSHDEQFF.

This clonotype has more than one count but fewer than ten. The chain employs TRBV4-3 and TRBJ2-7; possible D gene TRBD2, 6 bases. This CDR3 has 16 residues. Germline values: CDR1 LGHNA, CDR2 YSLEER. The V gene lost 0 bases and the J gene lost 1 base, with 13 bases spanning the gap. The CDR3 protein is CASSQDRSSESYEQYF. The CDR3 bases are TGCGCCAGCAGCCAAGATAGGTCTAGCGAGTCCTACGAGCAGTACTTC.

This clonotype was seen a few times. The chain recombines TRBV6-2 or TRBV6-3 with TRBJ2-3; 10 bases align to TRBD2. Germline-derived CDR1 and CDR2 are MNHEY and SVGEGT. V dropped 5 bases and J dropped 4; count of bases not matched to a gene: 6. The CDR3 runs 15 residues. As DNA, the CDR3 is TGTGCCAGCAGTACCCCTAGCGGGAGCTCAGATACGCAGTATTTT. Its protein product is CASSTPSGSSDTQYF.

This clonotype was counted between two and nine times. The CDR3 DNA sequence: TGTGCCAGCAGTTTAGCGCTATTAGAACCTGGGGCCAACGTCCTGACTTTC. Protein: CASSLALLEPGANVLTF. The V and J genes are TRBV12-3 or TRBV12-4 and TRBJ2-6; D call uncertain. With 0 bases removed from V and 2 bases from J, the gap between germline ends came to 11 bases. This CDR3 is 17 amino acids long.

Many counts were recorded for this clonotype. The V and J genes are TRBV4-3 and TRBJ1-2; no clear D gene. CDR1 is LGHNA, CDR2 YSLEER, per germline. This CDR3 has 16 amino acids. V gave up 0 bases and J gave up 6 bases, with 17 bases separating them. CDR3 loop: CASSQDVIQRDHGYTF. In DNA, the CDR3 is TGCGCCAGCAGCCAAGACGTAATTCAGAGGGATCATGGCTACACCTTC.

This rearrangement joins TRBV6-1 to TRBJ2-3, with TRBD2 matching 7 bases. Losses at the gene ends were 6 bases for V and 0 bases for J; bases not matched to a gene: 9. The CDR3 has 16 amino acids. Germline lookup yields CDR1 MNHNS and CDR2 SASEGT. Here the CDR3 DNA reads TGTGCCAGCAGCCCCGTACTAGCGTCTAGCACAGATACGCAGTATTTT. Translating it yields CASSPVLASSTDTQYF.

The table lists this clonotype with a few counts. The chain couples TRBV20-1 to TRBJ2-1, with 12 bases matching TRBD2. The CDR3 covers 19 residues. V lost 4 bases, J lost 7 bases, and 20 bases stayed unmatched. Germline CDR1 is DFQATT and CDR2 is SNEGSKA (reference sequence). The CDR3 here is CSATRLAGEPPLDRNEQFF. Written as DNA, the CDR3 is TGCAGTGCTACCCGACTAGCGGGAGAACCCCCCCTTGATAGGAATGAGCAGTTCTTC.

This clonotype was recorded at least ten times. J is TRBJ2-7 and V is TRBV7-8, with TRBD1 matching 7 bases. Germline values: CDR1 SGHVS, CDR2 FQNEAQ. The trim removed 2 bases at V and 0 bases at J, leaving 4 bases unmatched. This CDR3 is 15 amino acids long. The CDR3 loop reads CASSLQQGSSYEQYF. CDR3 DNA: TGTGCCAGCAGCTTACAACAGGGGAGCTCCTACGAGCAGTACTTC.

This clonotype showed up just a few times. The rearrangement links TRBV5-6 to TRBJ2-3, with D unclear. The CDR3 totals 16 residues. Germline V gene sequence: CDR1 SGHDT, CDR2 YYEEEE. V was trimmed by 0 bases and J by 3 bases, leaving 14 bases between them. The CDR3 protein is CASSLELLGRTDTQYF. The CDR3 coding sequence is TGTGCCAGCAGCTTGGAGTTATTAGGAAGAACAGATACGCAGTATTTT.

The chain links TRBV20-1 to TRBJ2-1; the D gene is possibly TRBD2 (5 bases). V shed 3 bases and J shed 3 bases, with 12 bases lying between them. Germline CDR1 and CDR2: DFQATT and SNEGSKA (reference sequence). This CDR3 contains 14 residues. The CDR3 reads CSASELADYNEQFF. The CDR3 bases are TGCAGTGCTAGTGAGCTAGCAGACTACAATGAGCAGTTCTTC.

This chain uses TRBV20-1 with TRBJ2-1, with 7 bases identical to TRBD1. J lost 2 bases, V lost 0 bases, and 7 bases had no gene match. The germline gives CDR1 DFQATT, CDR2 SNEGSKA (reference sequence). CDR3 length: 16 residues. This chain's CDR3 is CSARDLRGKTYNEQFF. CDR3 DNA: TGCAGTGCTAGAGATCTCAGGGGGAAGACCTACAATGAGCAGTTCTTC.

The chain recombines TRBV12-3 or TRBV12-4 with TRBJ2-7, with 11 bases matching TRBD2. Trimming at V came to 4 bases and at J to 4 bases, leaving 6 bases not matched to a gene. The CDR3 runs to 15 residues. Here the CDR3 reads CASSSPTSGIYEQYF. For the CDR3, the DNA is TGTGCCAGCAGTTCGCCGACTAGCGGGATTTACGAGCAGTACTTC.

The rearrangement uses TRBV10-3 and TRBJ1-5; the D gene is possibly TRBD1 (5 bases). The CDR3 covers 16 residues. V lost 2 bases and J 1 base, leaving 12 bases between the germline ends. Looked up from germline, CDR1 is ENHRY and CDR2 is SYGVKD. This chain's CDR3 is CAISELGPESNQPQHF. The CDR3 DNA is TGTGCCATCAGTGAGCTGGGACCGGAGAGCAATCAGCCCCAGCATTTT.

The J gene is TRBJ2-7, the V gene TRBV29-1; D not certain. The germline V gene encodes CDR1 SQVTM and CDR2 ANQGSEA. The V and J ends lost 0 bases and 5 bases respectively, with 11 bases between them. The CDR3 runs to 13 residues. The CDR3 DNA is TGCAGCGTTGAAGATCGGCGTGGACACGAGCAGTACTTC. Its protein is CSVEDRRGHEQYF.

The chain joins TRBV20-1 to TRBJ2-1, with a weak D call TRBD1 (6 bases). Trimming left V 3 bases short and J 4 bases short, with 10 bases between. This CDR3 has 13 residues. Germline CDR1 DFQATT, CDR2 SNEGSKA (reference sequence). CDR3 region: CSARGANYNEQFF. The CDR3 nucleotides read TGCAGTGCTAGGGGGGCCAATTACAATGAGCAGTTCTTC.

This chain connects TRBV4-1 to TRBJ2-7; weak D call: TRBD2 (6 bases). The CDR3 is 15 residues long. Germline lookup yields CDR1 MGHRA and CDR2 YSYEKL. Trimming left V 0 bases short and J 4 bases short, with 13 bases between. CDR3 DNA sequence: TGCGCCAGCAGCCAAGATGTATTGGGGGGTTACGAGCAGTACTTC. Residues: CASSQDVLGGYEQYF.

This chain connects TRBV4-3 to TRBJ2-5; 14 nucleotides agree with TRBD2. Germline CDR1 LGHNA, CDR2 YSLEER. The junction had 10 bases not matched to a gene; V was cut back by 2 bases and J by 5 bases. The CDR3 sequence is 18 residues long. The CDR3 reads CASSQTRTSGRNWETQYF. DNA of the CDR3: TGCGCCAGCAGCCAAACAAGGACTAGCGGGAGGAATTGGGAGACCCAGTACTTC.

The table lists this clonotype with a few counts. This chain links TRBV4-2 with TRBJ2-7; D is undetermined. Germline V gene lookup returns CDR1 LGHNA and CDR2 YNFKEQ. The CDR3 extends over 16 amino acids. Trimming stripped 0 bases from V and 2 bases from J, with 14 bases between. The CDR3 region is CASSQDIQAGPYEQYF. The DNA for the CDR3 is TGTGCCAGCAGCCAAGATATCCAGGCAGGACCCTACGAGCAGTACTTC.

V and J are TRBV7-9 and TRBJ2-5; D may be TRBD1 or TRBD2 (5 bases each). This CDR3 is built from 14 residues. Germline CDR1 is SEHNR and CDR2 is FQNEAQ (reference sequence). V was clipped by 1 base and J by 5 bases, with 11 bases between them. In nucleotides, the CDR3 is TGTGCCAGCAGCTTAGAGGGACGCTGGGAGACCCAGTACTTC. It is translated as CASSLEGRWETQYF.

The chain is built from TRBV9 and TRBJ2-7; weak D call: TRBD1 (6 bases). V lost 3 bases and J 0 bases, leaving 13 bases between the germline ends. CDR1 and CDR2 (germline): SGDLS, YYNGEE. This CDR3 has 15 amino acids. Here the CDR3 DNA reads TGTGCCAGCAGCGCTGGGGGCTCCACCTCCTACGAGCAGTACTTC. Translating gives CASSAGGSTSYEQYF.

CDR3 sequence (DNA): TGTGCCAGCAGCCTTTTTAGCGGGATTCAAGGCGGACCAGATACGCAGTATTTT. Translation: CASSLFSGIQGGPDTQYF. The genes are TRBV11-2 and TRBJ2-3; 8 bases line up with TRBD2. Trimming cost V 5 bases and J 4 bases; bases outside gene matches: 17. The CDR3 sequence is 18 residues long. Looked up from germline, CDR1 is SGHAT and CDR2 is FQNNGV.